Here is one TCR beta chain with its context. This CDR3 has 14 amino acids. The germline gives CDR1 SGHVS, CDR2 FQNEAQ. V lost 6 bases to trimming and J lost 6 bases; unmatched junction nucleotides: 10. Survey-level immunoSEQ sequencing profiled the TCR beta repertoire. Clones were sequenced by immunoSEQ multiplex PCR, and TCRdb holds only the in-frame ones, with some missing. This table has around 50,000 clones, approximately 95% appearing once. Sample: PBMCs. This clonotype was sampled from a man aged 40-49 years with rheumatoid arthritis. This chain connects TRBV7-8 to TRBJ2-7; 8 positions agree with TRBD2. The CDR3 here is CASSRGAGGSEQYF. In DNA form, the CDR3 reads TGTGCCAGCAGTCGCGGGGCGGGGGGCTCCGAGCAGTACTTC.